The clone carrying this TCR beta chain was seen just once. Antigen specificity is unknown. The data were obtained in a study of cytomegalovirus exposure and HLA in healthy donors. Study outcomes and limitations: TCR beta chains associated with HLA were, in a later analysis, more clonally expanded than equally common others.

PCR was performed using 60 Vbeta and 13 Jbeta primers. TCRdb's copy holds only in-frame clones and misses some; the assay was immunoSEQ multiplex PCR. This sample has about 90,000 clones; about 73% occur once, and the top ten carry about 4.6%. The V gene end was trimmed by 0 bases and the J gene end by 9 bases; junction bases not matched to a gene: 7. The V gene's germline CDR1 is MNHEY and CDR2 SVGAGI. The CDR3 extends over 16 amino acids. This clonotype was sampled from a woman aged 40 to 49 in good health and CMV-seropositive. This rearrangement joins TRBV6-5 to TRBJ2-1; 11 nucleotides match TRBD2. Sequencing was carried out using PBMCs. CDR3: CASSYSRLAGKGEQFF. The CDR3 DNA reads TGTGCCAGCAGTTACTCGAGACTAGCGGGAAAGGGTGAGCAGTTCTTC.